Presented here are 4 T cell receptor beta chains from one specimen sequenced in a study of T cells in Graves' hyperthyroidism and ophthalmopathy. The CDR3 regions of TCR beta were amplified from RNA transcripts. HTBI primers were the set used in a first-round RT-PCR of the TCR CDR3. TCRdb re-derived calls from the multiplex PCR reads in MiXCR, one entry per CDR3 protein. The table lists about 480,000 distinct CDR3 sequences, roughly 25% of them singletons, with approximately 11% in the top ten. The sample consisted of blood. The receptors were gathered from a woman in her 30s with Graves' ophthalmopathy.

This clonotype was recorded at least ten times. J is TRBJ1-1 and V is TRBV7-9; 8 nucleotides agree with TRBD1. V shed 5 bases and J 0 bases; nucleotides not matched to a gene: 2. Germline V lookup: CDR1 SEHNR, CDR2 FQNEAQ (reference sequence). The CDR3 is made up of 14 amino acids. CDR3 in DNA: TGTGCCAGCAGCCTGGGACAGGTGAACACTGAAGCTTTCTTT. This codes for CASSLGQVNTEAFF.

In its sample, this clonotype was seen many times. V gene TRBV30 combines with J gene TRBJ2-7; the match to TRBD1 covers 8 bases. V was pared by 0 bases and J by 6 bases, with 7 bases of the junction left unmatched. This CDR3 comprises 14 residues. Germline CDR1 GTSNPN, CDR2 SVGIG (reference sequence). This CDR3 reads CAWSVGTGVSEQYF. In DNA, the CDR3 is TGTGCCTGGAGTGTTGGGACAGGCGTCTCCGAGCAGTACTTC.

This clonotype was counted only a few times. The chain carries TRBV7-2 and TRBJ2-7; D is undetermined. The CDR3 length is 14 residues. V was pared by 1 base and J by 4 bases, with 11 bases between. The germline CDR1 and CDR2 sequences are SGHTA and FQGNSA. The CDR3 sequence: CASSLDPPGYEQYF. The CDR3 DNA sequence: TGTGCCAGCAGCTTAGACCCCCCCGGGTACGAGCAGTACTTC.

Of note for this clonotype: A much larger clone differs from this one at a single base, so this may be a read error. The rearrangement joins TRBV6-5 to TRBJ2-2, with a weak D call TRBD2 (5 bases). Germline V gene sequence: CDR1 MNHEY, CDR2 SVGAGI. The CDR3 is 14 amino acids. For the CDR3, the DNA is TGTGCCAGCAGTTACTCGATGGGTGTCGGGGAGCTGTTGTTT. It specifies CASSYSMGVGELLF.